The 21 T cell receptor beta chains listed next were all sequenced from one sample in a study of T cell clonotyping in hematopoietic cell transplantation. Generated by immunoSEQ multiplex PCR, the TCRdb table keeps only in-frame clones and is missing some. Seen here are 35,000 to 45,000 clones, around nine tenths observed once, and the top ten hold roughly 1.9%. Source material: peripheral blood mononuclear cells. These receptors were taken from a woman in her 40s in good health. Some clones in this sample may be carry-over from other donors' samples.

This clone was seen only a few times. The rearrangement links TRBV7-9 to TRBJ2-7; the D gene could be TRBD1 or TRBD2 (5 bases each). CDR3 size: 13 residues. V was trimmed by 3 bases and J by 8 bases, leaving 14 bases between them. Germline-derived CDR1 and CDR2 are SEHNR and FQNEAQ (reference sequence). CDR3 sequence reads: CASSLDTSGKQYF. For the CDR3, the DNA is TGTGCCAGCAGCTTGGACACCTCGGGGAAGCAGTACTTC.

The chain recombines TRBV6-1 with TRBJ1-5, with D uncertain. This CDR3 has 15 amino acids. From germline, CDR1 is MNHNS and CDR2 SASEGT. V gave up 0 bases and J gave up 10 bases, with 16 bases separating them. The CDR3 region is CASSEALVSNDPQHF. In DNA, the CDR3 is TGTGCCAGCAGTGAAGCACTCGTGTCGAATGACCCCCAGCATTTT.

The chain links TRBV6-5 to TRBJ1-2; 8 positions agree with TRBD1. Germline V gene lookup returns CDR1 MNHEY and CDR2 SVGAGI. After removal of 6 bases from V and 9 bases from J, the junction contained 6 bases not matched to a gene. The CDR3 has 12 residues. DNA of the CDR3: TGTGCCAGCAGCCCCGGACAGGGACGCTACACCTTC. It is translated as CASSPGQGRYTF.

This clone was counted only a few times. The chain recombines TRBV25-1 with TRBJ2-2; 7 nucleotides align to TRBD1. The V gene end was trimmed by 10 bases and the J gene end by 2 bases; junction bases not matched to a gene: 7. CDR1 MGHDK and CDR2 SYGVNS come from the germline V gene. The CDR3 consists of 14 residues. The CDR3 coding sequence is TGTGCCACCACGGGACAGAGAAACACCGGGGAGCTGTTTTTT. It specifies CATTGQRNTGELFF.

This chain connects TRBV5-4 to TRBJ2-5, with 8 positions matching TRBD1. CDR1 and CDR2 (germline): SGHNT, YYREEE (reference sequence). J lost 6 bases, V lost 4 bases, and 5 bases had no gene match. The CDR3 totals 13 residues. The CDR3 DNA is TGTGCCAGCAGCGTCGACAGGGGCCAGACCCAGTACTTC. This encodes CASSVDRGQTQYF.

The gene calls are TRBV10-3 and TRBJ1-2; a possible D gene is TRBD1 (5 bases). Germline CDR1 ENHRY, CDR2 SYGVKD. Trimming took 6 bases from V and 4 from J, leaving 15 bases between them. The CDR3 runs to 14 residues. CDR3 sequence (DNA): TGTGCCATCAGACCCGACAGTTCTCGCTATGGCTACACCTTC. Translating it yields CAIRPDSSRYGYTF.

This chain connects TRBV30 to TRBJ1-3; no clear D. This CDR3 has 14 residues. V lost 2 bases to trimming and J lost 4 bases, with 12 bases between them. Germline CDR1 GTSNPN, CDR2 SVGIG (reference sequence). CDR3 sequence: CAWSLTVVGNTIYF. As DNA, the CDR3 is TGTGCCTGGAGTCTAACAGTGGTAGGAAACACCATATATTTT.

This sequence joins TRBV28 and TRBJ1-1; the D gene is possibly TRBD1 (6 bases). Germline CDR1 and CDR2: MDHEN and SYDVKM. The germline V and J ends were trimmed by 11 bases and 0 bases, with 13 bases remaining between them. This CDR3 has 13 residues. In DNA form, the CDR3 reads TGTGCCGGCCAGGGGATAATGAACACTGAAGCTTTCTTT. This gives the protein CAGQGIMNTEAFF.

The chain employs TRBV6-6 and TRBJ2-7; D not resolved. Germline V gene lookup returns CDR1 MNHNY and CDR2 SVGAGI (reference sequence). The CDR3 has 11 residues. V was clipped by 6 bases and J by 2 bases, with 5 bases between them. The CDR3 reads CASRNTYEQYF. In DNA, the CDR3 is TGTGCCAGCAGAAACACCTACGAGCAGTACTTC.

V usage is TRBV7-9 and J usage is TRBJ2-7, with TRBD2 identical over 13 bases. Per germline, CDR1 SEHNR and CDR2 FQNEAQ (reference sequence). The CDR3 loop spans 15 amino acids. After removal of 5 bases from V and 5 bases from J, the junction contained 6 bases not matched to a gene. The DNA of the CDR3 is TGTGCCAGCAGCCCGAGAGGACTAGCGGGGGACGAGCAGTACTTC. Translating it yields CASSPRGLAGDEQYF. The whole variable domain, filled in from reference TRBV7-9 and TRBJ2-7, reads DTGVSQNPRHKITKRGQNVTFRCDPISEHNRLYWYRQTLGQGPEFLTYFQNEAQLEKSRLLSDRFSAERPKGSFSTLEIQRTEQGDSAMYLCASSPRGLAGDEQYFGPGTRLTVT.

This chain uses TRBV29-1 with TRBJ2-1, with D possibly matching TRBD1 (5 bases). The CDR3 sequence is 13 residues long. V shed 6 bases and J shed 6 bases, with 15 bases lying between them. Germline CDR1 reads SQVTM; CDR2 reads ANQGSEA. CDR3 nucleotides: TGCAGCGTCACCAGGGTCCAAGGCAATGAGCAGTTCTTC. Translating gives CSVTRVQGNEQFF.

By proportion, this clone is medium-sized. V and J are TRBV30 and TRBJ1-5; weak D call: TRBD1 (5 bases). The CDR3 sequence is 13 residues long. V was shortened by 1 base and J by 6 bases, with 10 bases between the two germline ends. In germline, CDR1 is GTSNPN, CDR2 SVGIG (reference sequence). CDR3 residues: CAWSAGYGQPQHF. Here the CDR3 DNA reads TGTGCCTGGAGTGCAGGGTACGGTCAGCCCCAGCATTTT. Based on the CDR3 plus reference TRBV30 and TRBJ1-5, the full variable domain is SQTIHQWPATLVQPVGSPLSLECTVEGTSNPNLYWYRQAAGRGLQLLFYSVGIGQISSEVPQNLSASRPQDRQFILSSKKLLLSDSGFYLCAWSAGYGQPQHFGDGTRLSIL.

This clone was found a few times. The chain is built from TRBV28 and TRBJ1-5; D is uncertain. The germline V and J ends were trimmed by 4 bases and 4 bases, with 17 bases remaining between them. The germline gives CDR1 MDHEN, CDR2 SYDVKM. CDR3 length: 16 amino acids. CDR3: CASSSPGWQSNQPQHF. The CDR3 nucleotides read TGTGCCAGCAGTTCCCCCGGGTGGCAGAGTAATCAGCCCCAGCATTTT.

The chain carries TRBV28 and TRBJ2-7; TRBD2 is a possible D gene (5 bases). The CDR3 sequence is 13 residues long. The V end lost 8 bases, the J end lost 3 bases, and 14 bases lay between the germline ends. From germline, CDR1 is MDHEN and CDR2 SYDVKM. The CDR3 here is CASLSRSDYEQYF. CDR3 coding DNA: TGTGCCAGCCTCAGCCGTAGCGACTACGAGCAGTACTTC.

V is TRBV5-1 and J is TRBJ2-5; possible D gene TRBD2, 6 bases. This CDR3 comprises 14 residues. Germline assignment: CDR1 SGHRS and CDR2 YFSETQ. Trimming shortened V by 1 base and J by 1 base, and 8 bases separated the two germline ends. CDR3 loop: CASSLIGGQETQYF. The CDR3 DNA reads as TGCGCCAGCAGCTTGATCGGGGGCCAAGAGACCCAGTACTTC.

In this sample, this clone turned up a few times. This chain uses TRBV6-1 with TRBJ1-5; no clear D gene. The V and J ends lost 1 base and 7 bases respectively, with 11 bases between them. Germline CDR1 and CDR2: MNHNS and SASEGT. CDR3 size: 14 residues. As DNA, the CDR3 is TGTGCCAGCAGTGAAGGAGGGCAGTTCCAGCCCCAGCATTTT. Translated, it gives CASSEGGQFQPQHF.

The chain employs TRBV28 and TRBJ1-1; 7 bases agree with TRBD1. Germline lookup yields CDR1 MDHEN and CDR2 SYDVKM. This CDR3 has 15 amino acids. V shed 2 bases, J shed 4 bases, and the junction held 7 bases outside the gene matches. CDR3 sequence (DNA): TGTGCCAGCAGTTTAAGCGGACAGGACGGCACTGAAGCTTTCTTT. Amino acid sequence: CASSLSGQDGTEAFF.

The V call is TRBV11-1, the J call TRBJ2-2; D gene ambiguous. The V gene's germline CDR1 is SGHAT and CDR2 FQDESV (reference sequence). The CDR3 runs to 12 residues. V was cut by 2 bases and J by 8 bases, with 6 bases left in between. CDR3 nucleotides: TGTGCCAGCAGCTTAAGTCAAGGGGAGCTGTTTTTT. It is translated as CASSLSQGELFF.

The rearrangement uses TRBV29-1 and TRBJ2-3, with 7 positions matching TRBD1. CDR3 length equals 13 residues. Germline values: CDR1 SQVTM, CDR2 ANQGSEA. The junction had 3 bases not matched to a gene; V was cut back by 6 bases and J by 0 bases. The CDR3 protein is CSVRQGSTDTQYF. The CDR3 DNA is TGCAGCGTCCGACAGGGTAGCACAGATACGCAGTATTTT.

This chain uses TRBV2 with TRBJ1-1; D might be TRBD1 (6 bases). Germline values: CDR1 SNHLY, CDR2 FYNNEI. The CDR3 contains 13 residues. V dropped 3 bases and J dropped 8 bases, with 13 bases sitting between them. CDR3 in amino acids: CASSEQEDREAFF. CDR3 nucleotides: TGTGCCAGCAGTGAGCAAGAAGACAGGGAAGCTTTCTTT.

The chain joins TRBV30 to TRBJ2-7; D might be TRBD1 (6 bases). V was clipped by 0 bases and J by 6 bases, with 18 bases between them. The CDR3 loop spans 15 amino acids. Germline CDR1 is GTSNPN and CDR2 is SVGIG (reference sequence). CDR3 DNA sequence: TGTGCCTGGAGTGTAGGGCAACCGGGACAAGGCGAGCAGTACTTC. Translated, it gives CAWSVGQPGQGEQYF.